This T cell receptor beta chain came from a study of T cells in localized non-small cell lung cancer (dated by TCRdb to about 2020). As for the study more broadly: T cell repertoires of more than 200 early-stage NSCLC patients were analyzed, with tumors being compared against uninvolved tumor-adjacent lungs. The cohort consisted of 200 to 300 treatment-naive NSCLC patients whose localized lung tumors had been resected. NSCLC patients had a mean age of around 66 years, and fewer than 150 were male and 85 to 110 female.

On the study overall, not on this receptor specifically: Uninvolved tumor-adjacent lung showed the highest T cell clonality, higher than tumor, which suggests more focused antigenic responses in the uninvolved tumor-adjacent lung. Of the top 100 tumor clones, a median of 57 were detected in paired uninvolved adjacent lung; some 28 were also among that lung's top 100. Higher T cell density in blood was associated with longer overall survival, whereas higher clonality in adjacent lung was associated with shorter survival. Because of the exploratory design, TCR variables were selected using unadjusted p-values without false-discovery rate correction. Because multi-region tumor sequencing was not performed, intratumor heterogeneity could not be ruled out.

The immunoSEQ Assay was used to sequence TCR beta CDR3 regions from DNA. The paper's data handling went like this. T cell density was computed as TCR beta template counts normalized to usable DNA estimated by amplifying housekeeping genes. Richness was estimated with the preseqR package, extrapolating to 400,000 templates for PBMC samples and 120,000 templates for tissue samples. Clonality was defined as one minus Pielou's evenness. Tissue-enriched TCRs were identified by differential abundance testing using productive amino-acid clonotypes, minimum total count 5 and alpha 0.1. The Jaccard Index and the Morisita Overlap Index were used to quantify repertoire overlap between compartments. TCR beta CDR3s were clustered by GLIPH together with public tetramer-defined viral CDR3s, and at least three viral sequences plus V-gene enrichment were required for viral motifs. TCRdb's version of the immuneACCESS table is confined to in-frame rearrangements and falls short of the full clone set. An unresolved V gene accounts for under half of the shortfall where checked; the remainder is of unknown origin. V and J calls plus clone size are reproduced from that table; the DNA served to infer D and trimming. The sample table holds tens of thousands of clones, of which approximately 90% were seen once. The ten largest clonotypes hold around 4.2% of the sample.

The CDR3 spans 13 residues, from the cysteine through the phenylalanine. Only the CDR3 DNA stays, 39 bases, in frame from base 1. A distance of 12 bases separates the germline ends of V and J, which lose 6 bases and 4 bases respectively. The germline V gene (reference sequence) supplies CDR1 LNHDA and CDR2 SQIVND. At diagnosis, peripheral blood, uninvolved tumor-adjacent lung and tumor were collected and were preserved as a mix of fresh-frozen and FFPE material. Blood samples were analyzed as peripheral blood mononuclear cells for TCR repertoire profiling. Concerning this clone: The antigen it binds to is not known. No quality values exist for individual bases; no much larger clone is one base distant.

This chain is built from TRBV19 and TRBJ1-1; matching of 6 bases hints at TRBD1 as the D gene. Specimen: peripheral blood, collected before any cancer treatment. This receptor was obtained from a male donor at least 60 years old with stage III lung adenocarcinoma. The CDR3 protein is CASRNRAGTEAFF. The sequence in DNA is TGTGCCAGTAGAAACAGGGCAGGCACTGAAGCTTTCTTT.